These T cell receptor beta chains were read from a single sample in a study of Graves' ophthalmopathy and Graves' hyperthyroidism. Each CDR3 protein is one row after TCRdb ran MiXCR on the multiplex PCR reads. The sample records 210,000 or so distinct CDR3 sequences, under 30% being singletons. The material sequenced was peripheral blood. The receptors originated from a man in his fifties with Graves' ophthalmopathy. CDR3s include the opening cysteine and the closing phenylalanine or tryptophan. A D gene is named only where the DNA matches it firmly. Some rows mark clone size as missing; the rest say once, few, many or name a class of expanded clone.

>NA|NA|TRBJ1-1|TRBV7-2
CASSLVGGAEAFF
TGTGCCAGCAGCTTAGTGGGAGGAGCCGAAGCTTTCTTT
>many|NA|TRBJ1-1|TRBV28
CASRIGQLSTEAFF
TGTGCCAGCAGAATAGGACAGTTAAGCACTGAAGCTTTCTTT
>NA|NA|TRBJ2-2|TRBV11-1
CASSLVLEAGELFF
TGTGCCAGCAGCTTAGTGCTAGAGGCCGGGGAGCTGTTTTTT
>many|NA|TRBJ2-7|TRBV7-9
CASSLDGGEQYF
TGTGCCAGCAGCCTAGACGGGGGCGAGCAGTACTTC
>few|NA|TRBJ1-2|TRBV6-2/TRBV6-3
CASSYDGRRGSRSNYGYTF
TGTGCCAGCAGTTACGATGGCAGGCGGGGGAGTAGGAGCAACTATGGCTACACCTTC
>many|NA|TRBJ1-1|TRBV7-8
CASSLGHMNTEAFF
TGTGCCAGCAGCTTAGGACACATGAACACTGAAGCTTTCTTT
>few|NA|TRBJ1-1|TRBV9
CASSAGGVNTEAFF
TGTGCCAGCAGCGCCGGGGGGGTGAACACTGAAGCTTTCTTT
>NA|NA|TRBJ1-5|TRBV30
CAWQGQSFNQPQHF
TGTGCCTGGCAAGGACAGTCTTTCAATCAGCCCCAGCATTTT
>NA|NA|TRBJ1-1|TRBV6-2/TRBV6-3
CASSSLHSGAYTEAFF
TGTGCCAGCAGTTCCTTACATTCCGGGGCATACACTGAAGCTTTCTTT
>many|NA|TRBJ2-2|TRBV12-3/TRBV12-4
CASSLGHGELFF
TGTGCCAGCAGTCTAGGGCACGGGGAGCTGTTTTTT
>few|NA|TRBJ1-1|TRBV12-3/TRBV12-4
CASSLRGGRTEAFF
TGTGCCAGCAGTTTAAGGGGGGGGAGGACTGAAGCTTTCTTT
>NA|NA|TRBJ2-7|TRBV10-1
CASSASGGIFSEQYF
TGCGCCAGCAGTGCCTCGGGGGGCATCTTTTCCGAGCAGTACTTC
>many|NA|TRBJ1-1|TRBV24-1
CATSDFVVSGGLNTEAFF
TGTGCCACCAGTGATTTTGTAGTCTCGGGGGGGCTGAACACTGAAGCTTTCTTT
>many|TRBD1|TRBJ2-7|TRBV20-1
CSAPEGQLRGSYEQYF
TGCAGTGCTCCTGAGGGACAGCTAAGAGGTTCCTACGAGCAGTACTTC
>NA|TRBD1|TRBJ2-5|TRBV6-5
CASSYTGQGGETQYF
TGTGCCAGCAGTTACACGGGACAGGGTGGGGAGACCCAGTACTTC
>many|NA|TRBJ2-4|TRBV5-1
CASSFARRDPKNIQYF
TGCGCCAGCAGCTTCGCGCGACGCGATCCCAAAAACATTCAGTACTTC
>many|NA|TRBJ1-2|TRBV4-1
CASSQEKGINYGYTF
TGCGCCAGCAGCCAAGAGAAGGGAATTAACTATGGCTACACCTTC
>many|NA|TRBJ1-2|TRBV5-5
CASRLQGFDYGYTF
TGTGCCAGCAGACTGCAGGGCTTTGACTATGGCTACACCTTC
>many|NA|TRBJ2-7|TRBV6-1
CASSLYRAGNEQYF
TGTGCCAGCAGCCTTTACAGGGCAGGGAACGAGCAGTACTTC
>few|NA|TRBJ1-2|TRBV6-2/TRBV6-3
CASSYHFNYGYTF
TGTGCCAGCAGTTACCACTTTAACTATGGCTACACCTTC
>NA|NA|TRBJ1-2|TRBV6-1
CASSLLGEDYGYTF
TGTGCCAGCAGCCTATTGGGGGAGGACTATGGCTACACCTTC
>NA|NA|TRBJ2-5|TRBV29-1
CSVGASGETQYF
TGCAGCGTTGGGGCCAGTGGGGAGACCCAGTACTTC